The clone carrying this TCR beta chain was counted only a few times. Its antigen remains unknown. This record belongs to a study of glioma-infiltrating T cells after dendritic cell vaccination. As for the study in general: Dendritic cell vaccine was injected intradermally three times, biweekly. The study, taken as a whole, reports: Patients with more pretreatment TILs had longer time to progression and survival.

The primer mix had 60 V beta and 13 J beta primers. TCRdb's table, derived via immunoSEQ multiplex PCR, lists solely in-frame clones and lacks some. The repertoire holds 75,000 to 100,000 clones, 79% seen once, with under 7% in the top ten. Patients had residual fresh-frozen tumor tissue and more than two years of survival data. Germline CDR1 reads SGHTA; CDR2 reads FQGTGA. The CDR3 contains 14 residues. V lost 5 bases, J lost 2 bases, and 2 bases stayed unmatched. The V gene is TRBV7-3, the J gene TRBJ1-3, with TRBD1 matching over 8 bases. This TCR came from a human donor with glioblastoma. The sample here was blood, taken before dendritic cell vaccination. In DNA, the CDR3 is TGTGCCAGCAGCGCGACAGGGGCTGGAAACACCATATATTTT. Translation gives CASSATGAGNTIYF.